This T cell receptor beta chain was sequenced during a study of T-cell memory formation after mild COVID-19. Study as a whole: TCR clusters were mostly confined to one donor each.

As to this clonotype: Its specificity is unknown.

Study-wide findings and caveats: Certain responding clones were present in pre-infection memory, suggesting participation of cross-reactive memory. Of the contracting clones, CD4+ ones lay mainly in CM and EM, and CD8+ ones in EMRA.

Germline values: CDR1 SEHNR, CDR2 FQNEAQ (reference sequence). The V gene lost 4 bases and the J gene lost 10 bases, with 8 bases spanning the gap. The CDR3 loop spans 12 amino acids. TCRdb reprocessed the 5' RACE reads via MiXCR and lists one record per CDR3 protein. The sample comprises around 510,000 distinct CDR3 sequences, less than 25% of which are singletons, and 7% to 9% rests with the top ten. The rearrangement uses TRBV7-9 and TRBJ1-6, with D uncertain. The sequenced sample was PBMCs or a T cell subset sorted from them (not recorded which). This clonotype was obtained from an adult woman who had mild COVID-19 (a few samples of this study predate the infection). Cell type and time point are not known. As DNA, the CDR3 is TGTGCCAGCAGCTCAGCGAGGTCACCCCTCCACTTT. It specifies CASSSARSPLHF. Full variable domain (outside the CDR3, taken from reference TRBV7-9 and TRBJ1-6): DTGVSQNPRHKITKRGQNVTFRCDPISEHNRLYWYRQTLGQGPEFLTYFQNEAQLEKSRLLSDRFSAERPKGSFSTLEIQRTEQGDSAMYLCASSSARSPLHFGNGTRLTVT.